Presented here are 3 T cell receptor beta chains from one specimen sequenced in a study of T cell repertoires in cytomegalovirus infection. One entry per CDR3 protein, called by TCRdb with MiXCR from the reads. Among nearly 700,000 distinct CDR3 sequences, around 31% were seen once, and the ten largest hold about 20%. The antigens of these receptors remain unknown. This material consisted of cultured PBMCs, taken from culture after CMV antigen stimulation. The receptor set was obtained from a human donor in good health (CMV status not recorded). Some clones in this sample may be carry-over from other donors' samples.

The chain is built from TRBV27 and TRBJ1-2; maybe TRBD1 (5 bases). The CDR3 covers 15 residues. Trimming shortened V by 6 bases and J by 2 bases, and 16 bases separated the two germline ends. CDR1 and CDR2 from the germline V gene are MNHEY and SMNVEV (reference sequence). Written as DNA, the CDR3 is TGTGCCAGCAGAGGACTCAGGGCGCTGAACTATGGCTACACCTTC. Its translation: CASRGLRALNYGYTF.

The chain has TRBV29-1 and TRBJ2-7; 8 positions match TRBD1. The V gene end was trimmed by 6 bases and the J gene end by 3 bases; junction bases not matched to a gene: 10. Germline values: CDR1 SQVTM, CDR2 ANQGSEA. The CDR3 extends over 14 amino acids. DNA for the CDR3: TGCAGCGTCCGTCCCGGACAGGGCCTCTACGAGCAGTACTTC. Encoded protein: CSVRPGQGLYEQYF.

In its sample, this clonotype was seen many times. The chain links TRBV7-2 to TRBJ1-2, with D perhaps TRBD1 (6 bases). The ends were cut back, 4 bases at V and 4 bases at J, with 16 bases in the middle. The CDR3 has 15 residues. Germline lookup yields CDR1 SGHTA and CDR2 FQGNSA. CDR3 sequence: CASSYRAWNIYGYTF. CDR3 nucleotide sequence: TGTGCCAGCAGCTACAGGGCTTGGAATATCTATGGCTACACCTTC.